These 16 T cell receptor beta chains share one sample of origin, sequenced in a study of human T cells and chemical hapten exposure. TCRdb passed the RACE reads through MiXCR, listing each CDR3 protein once. The data contain some 82,000 distinct CDR3 sequences, approximately 12% of them singletons. Sample time point: patch test 1, 2 weeks after DPC sensitization. Treatment given: therapeutic diphenylcyclopropenone sensitization with weekly scalp DPC. Sequencing used whole blood, obtained in connection with sensitization to the hapten diphenylcyclopropenone (DPC). These receptor sequences come from a woman aged 45 to 65 with alopecia areata. Some clones in this sample may be carry-over from other donors' samples.

This chain uses TRBV5-1 with TRBJ1-5, with D perhaps matching TRBD1 (5 bases). CDR3 size: 15 residues. The ends were cut back, 5 bases at V and 2 bases at J, with 14 bases in the middle. Germline loops: CDR1 SGHRS, CDR2 YFSETQ. The CDR3 DNA follows: TGCGCCAGCAGTTCGGAGGGGACGGGCAATCAGCCCCAGCATTTT. Translated: CASSSEGTGNQPQHF.

This clonotype was found a few times. J is TRBJ1-4 and V is TRBV9; the D gene is possibly TRBD1 (5 bases). There are 14 residues in the CDR3. V lost 0 bases and J 4 bases, leaving 7 bases between the germline ends. Germline-derived CDR1 and CDR2 are SGDLS and YYNGEE. CDR3 loop: CASSVDRSNEKLFF. CDR3 sequence (DNA): TGTGCCAGCAGCGTAGACAGGAGTAATGAAAAACTGTTTTTT.

The chain joins TRBV5-1 to TRBJ2-5; no definite D call. From germline, CDR1 is SGHRS and CDR2 YFSETQ. CDR3 length: 14 residues. Trimming stripped 2 bases from V and 4 bases from J, with 12 bases between. CDR3 sequence: CASSLSAGRETQYF. The CDR3 nucleotides read TGCGCCAGCAGCTTATCGGCCGGGCGAGAGACCCAGTACTTC. Complete variable domain (other parts from reference TRBV5-1 and TRBJ2-5): KAGVTQTPRYLIKTRGQQVTLSCSPISGHRSVSWYQQTPGQGLQFLFEYFSETQRNKGNFPGRFSGRQFSNSRSEMNVSTLELGDSALYLCASSLSAGRETQYFGPGTRLLVL.

This clonotype turned up a few times. The chain has TRBV29-1 and TRBJ1-4, with D possibly TRBD1 on 6 matching bases. The ends were cut back, 7 bases at V and 11 bases at J, with 29 bases in the middle. Germline-derived CDR1 and CDR2 are SQVTM and ANQGSEA. This CDR3 comprises 16 residues. The CDR3 here is CSAVSRDTAPMGKLFF. The CDR3 DNA sequence: TGCAGCGCTGTCTCTCGGGACACAGCACCTATGGGGAAACTGTTTTTT.

This clonotype was seen repeatedly, ten times or more. The rearrangement links TRBV18 to TRBJ1-1; TRBD1 agrees at 9 bases. The J segment lost 4 bases and the V segment lost 6 bases, leaving 15 bases of the junction unmatched. This CDR3 contains 17 residues. CDR1 and CDR2 from the germline V gene are KGHSH and LQKENI. The CDR3 DNA follows: TGTGCCAGCTCGACCACCGTACAGGGGGCGGTGGGCACTGAAGCTTTCTTT. Protein product: CASSTTVQGAVGTEAFF.

The chain couples TRBV2 to TRBJ2-1; no firm D call. Germline V lookup: CDR1 SNHLY, CDR2 FYNNEI. The CDR3 sequence is 13 residues long. Trimming stripped 8 bases from V and 1 base from J, with 9 bases between. CDR3 protein: CASLFSSYNEQFF. For the CDR3, the DNA is TGTGCCAGCTTATTTTCATCCTACAATGAGCAGTTCTTC.

V and J are TRBV6-1 and TRBJ2-7, with a weak D call TRBD2 (5 bases). Trimming cost V 0 bases and J 1 base, with 19 bases left between them. Looked up from germline, CDR1 is MNHNS and CDR2 is SASEGT. The length of the CDR3 is 18 residues. In nucleotides, the CDR3 is TGTGCCAGCAGTGAAGCCACTAGTTGGTCCGGGGAATCCTACGAGCAGTACTTC. Its protein product is CASSEATSWSGESYEQYF.

The gene calls are TRBV20-1 and TRBJ1-3; no firm D call. Germline values: CDR1 DFQATT, CDR2 SNEGSKA (reference sequence). The V and J ends lost 0 bases and 9 bases respectively, with 9 bases between them. This CDR3 has 12 amino acids. The chain's CDR3 is CSARDGPGTIYF. The CDR3 DNA follows: TGCAGTGCTAGAGATGGGCCGGGCACCATATATTTT.

This clonotype showed up many times. The chain combines TRBV20-1 with TRBJ1-1; 8 bases align to TRBD1. The ends lost 4 bases at V and 5 bases at J; junction bases unmatched: 15. The CDR3 extends over 16 amino acids. Per the germline V gene, CDR1 is DFQATT and CDR2 is SNEGSKA (reference sequence). CDR3 coding DNA: TGCAGTGCTATTCCTTGGACAGGGAAAACGGGTACTGAAGCTTTCTTT. This gives the protein CSAIPWTGKTGTEAFF.

This clonotype was counted at least ten times. CDR3 sequence: CAWSVFLQPQHF. CDR3 nucleotides: TGTGCCTGGAGTGTCTTCCTTCAGCCCCAGCATTTT. The chain has TRBV30 and TRBJ1-5; D remains unclear. In germline, CDR1 is GTSNPN, CDR2 SVGIG (reference sequence). Between the trimmed V and J ends, which lost 0 bases and 6 bases, there was a span of 6 bases. The CDR3 contains 12 residues.

There are many counts of this clonotype. The chain is built from TRBV3-1 and TRBJ1-2, with 7 bases identical to TRBD1. The CDR3 runs to 13 residues. Germline V gene data show CDR1 as LGHDT and CDR2 as YNNKEL (reference sequence). Trimming at V came to 3 bases and at J to 6 bases, leaving 4 bases not matched to a gene. This CDR3 is CASSHPQGDGYTF. In nucleotides, the CDR3 is TGTGCCAGCAGCCACCCGCAGGGGGATGGCTACACCTTC.

Ten or more counts support this clonotype. The rearrangement links TRBV7-3 to TRBJ1-6; D unclear. The CDR3 covers 13 residues. Looked up from germline, CDR1 is SGHTA and CDR2 is FQGTGA. Deletions cut 0 bases from V and 13 bases from J, with 10 bases between. The CDR3 sequence: CASSLTFGSPLHF. The DNA for the CDR3 is TGTGCCAGCAGCTTAACTTTCGGCAGCCCCCTCCACTTT.

The rearrangement joins TRBV18 to TRBJ2-7; D perhaps matches TRBD2 (5 bases). CDR3 size: 16 residues. Trimming removed 0 bases from V and 7 bases from J, with 19 bases in between. Germline V CDR1 and CDR2: KGHSH, LQKENI. The CDR3 nucleotides are TGTGCCAGCTCACCACCCGTCGGGGTCGGGGTAGGGGAGCAGTACTTC. Its protein product is CASSPPVGVGVGEQYF.

This clonotype was counted only a few times. The chain combines TRBV12-3 or TRBV12-4 with TRBJ1-1, with 7 bases lining up with TRBD1. This CDR3 is 13 amino acids long. V was clipped by 3 bases and J by 4 bases; unmatched bases: 2. The chain's CDR3 is CASSFTGATEAFF. The CDR3 DNA reads TGTGCCAGCAGTTTTACAGGGGCCACTGAAGCTTTCTTT.

This clonotype was observed at least ten times. In nucleotides, the CDR3 is TGTGCCAGCAGTCAAACTGGGGCAGGGCAGCCCCAGCATTTT. Translation gives CASSQTGAGQPQHF. The chain carries TRBV7-9 and TRBJ1-5; D is possibly TRBD1 (5 bases). From germline, CDR1 is SEHNR and CDR2 FQNEAQ (reference sequence). Trimming removed 6 bases from V and 7 bases from J, with 16 bases in between. The CDR3 consists of 14 residues.

In its sample, this clonotype was seen many times. This chain connects TRBV28 to TRBJ2-5, with TRBD1 matching 10 bases. This CDR3 has 15 amino acids. V shed 6 bases, J shed 2 bases, and the junction held 6 bases outside the gene matches. From germline, CDR1 is MDHEN and CDR2 SYDVKM. The CDR3 coding sequence is TGTGCCAGCAGGACAGAGGACAGGGGGCAAGAGACCCAGTACTTC. This sequence encodes CASRTEDRGQETQYF.